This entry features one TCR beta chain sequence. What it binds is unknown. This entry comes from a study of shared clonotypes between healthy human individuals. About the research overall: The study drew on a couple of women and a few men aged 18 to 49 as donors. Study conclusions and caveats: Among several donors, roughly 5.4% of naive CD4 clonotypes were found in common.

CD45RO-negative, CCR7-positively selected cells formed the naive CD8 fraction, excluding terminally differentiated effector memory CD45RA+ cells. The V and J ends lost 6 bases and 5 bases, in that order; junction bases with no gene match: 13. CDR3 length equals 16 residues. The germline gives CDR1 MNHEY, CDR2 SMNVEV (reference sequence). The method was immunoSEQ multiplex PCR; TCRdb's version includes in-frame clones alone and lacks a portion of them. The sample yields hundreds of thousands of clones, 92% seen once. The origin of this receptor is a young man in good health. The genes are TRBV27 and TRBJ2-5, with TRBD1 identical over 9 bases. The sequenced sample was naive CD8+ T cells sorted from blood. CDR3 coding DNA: TGTGCCAGCAGCTCCTGGGGACAGGGAGCGCTTGAGACCCAGTACTTC. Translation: CASSSWGQGALETQYF.